These T cell receptor beta chains were read from a single sample in a study of Ad26.COV2.S vaccination and SARS-CoV-2 variants. Clones were sequenced by immunoSEQ multiplex PCR, and TCRdb holds only the in-frame ones, with some missing. Altogether approximately 400,000 clones are present, roughly 85% being singletons, with the ten largest covering more than 7%. The input for sequencing was peripheral blood, taken in a trial of Ad26.COV2.S vaccine versus placebo. These receptors all stem from a person aged 18-60 years who received the Ad26.COV2.S COVID-19 vaccine or a placebo. The CDR3 runs from the conserved cysteine through the conserved F or W. The order of the fields is V gene, J gene, CDR3 protein.

TRBV18	TRBJ1-2	CASSNRSQDPNYGYTF
TRBV7-6	TRBJ1-3	CASSLGTSRNTIYF
TRBV6-5	TRBJ1-4	CASSYSKGTANEKLFF
TRBV7-2	TRBJ2-5	CASSLKETQYF
TRBV10-1	TRBJ1-1	CASRDSGNTEAFF
TRBV29-1	TRBJ2-7	CSVVIWDREGFEQYF
TRBV9	TRBJ2-6	CASSAGGGAAGANVLTF
TRBV29-1	TRBJ1-1	CSVARTGGLNTEAFF
TRBV27	TRBJ1-2	CASSLSMGVSGYTF
TRBV4-2	TRBJ1-6	CASSLGTNSPLHF
TRBV3-1/TRBV3-2	TRBJ1-2	CASSQVSSGYTF
TRBV6-5	TRBJ2-4	CASIVKGGERNIQYF
TRBV7-2	TRBJ1-5	CASSADGQPQHF
TRBV15	TRBJ2-5	CATSRDISRKETQYF
TRBV7-3	TRBJ1-2	CASSLTGTGLYGYTF
TRBV12-3/TRBV12-4	TRBJ1-1	CASSQGAGTEAFF
TRBV6-6	TRBJ2-1	CASSYGRGQLTEQFF
TRBV29-1	TRBJ2-3	CSADLTLTDTQYF
TRBV7-6	TRBJ1-1	CASSLDGTMRNTEAFF
TRBV4-1	TRBJ2-7	CASSQLQGSAHEQYF
TRBV2	TRBJ1-1	CASRVSMNTEAFF
TRBV3-1/TRBV3-2	TRBJ1-3	CASSTYLGQGVRSGNTIYF
TRBV6-5	TRBJ2-3	CASSYSRLVTQYF
TRBV18	TRBJ2-5	CASSPPYGGETQYF